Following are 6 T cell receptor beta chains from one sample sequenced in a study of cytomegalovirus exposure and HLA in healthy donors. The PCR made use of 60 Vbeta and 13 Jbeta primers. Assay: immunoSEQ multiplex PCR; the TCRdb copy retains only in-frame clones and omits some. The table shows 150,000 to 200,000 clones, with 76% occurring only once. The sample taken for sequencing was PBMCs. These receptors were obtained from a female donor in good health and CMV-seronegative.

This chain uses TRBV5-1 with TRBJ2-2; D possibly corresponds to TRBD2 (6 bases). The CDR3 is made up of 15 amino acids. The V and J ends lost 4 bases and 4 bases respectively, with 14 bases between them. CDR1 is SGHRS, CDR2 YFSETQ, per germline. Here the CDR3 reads CASSRDSSSTGELFF. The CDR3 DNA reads TGCGCCAGCAGCCGGGACTCCTCGAGCACCGGGGAGCTGTTTTTT.

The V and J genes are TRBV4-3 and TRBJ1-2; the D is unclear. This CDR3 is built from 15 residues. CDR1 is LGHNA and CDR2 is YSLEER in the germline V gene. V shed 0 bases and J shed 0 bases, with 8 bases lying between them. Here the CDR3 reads CASSQDLSANYGYTF. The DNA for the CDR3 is TGCGCCAGCAGCCAAGATCTCTCGGCTAACTATGGCTACACCTTC.

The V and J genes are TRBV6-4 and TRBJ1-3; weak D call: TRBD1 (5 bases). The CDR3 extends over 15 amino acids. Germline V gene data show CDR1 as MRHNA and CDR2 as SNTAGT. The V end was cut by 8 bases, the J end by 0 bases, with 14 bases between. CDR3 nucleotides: TGTGCCAGCGGTTTAGGGGCCCACTCTGGAAACACCATATATTTT. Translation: CASGLGAHSGNTIYF.

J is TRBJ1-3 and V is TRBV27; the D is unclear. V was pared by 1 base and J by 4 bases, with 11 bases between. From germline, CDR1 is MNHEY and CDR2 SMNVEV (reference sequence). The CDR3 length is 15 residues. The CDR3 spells CASSLYEGSGNTIYF. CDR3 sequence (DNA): TGTGCCAGCAGTTTATACGAGGGTTCCGGAAACACCATATATTTT.

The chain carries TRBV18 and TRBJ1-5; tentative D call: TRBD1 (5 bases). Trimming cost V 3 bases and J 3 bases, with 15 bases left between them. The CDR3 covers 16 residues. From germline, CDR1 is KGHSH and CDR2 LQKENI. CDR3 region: CASSPAGRGVNQPQHF. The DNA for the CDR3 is TGTGCCAGCTCACCGGCGGGACGGGGAGTCAATCAGCCCCAGCATTTT.

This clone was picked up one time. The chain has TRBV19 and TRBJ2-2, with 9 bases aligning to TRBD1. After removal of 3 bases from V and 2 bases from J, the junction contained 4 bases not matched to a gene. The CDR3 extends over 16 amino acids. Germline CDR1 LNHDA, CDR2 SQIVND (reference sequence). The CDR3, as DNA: TGTGCCAGTAGTATTGGGACAGGGATTAACACCGGGGAGCTGTTTTTT. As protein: CASSIGTGINTGELFF.